The clone carrying this T cell receptor (beta chain) was observed a handful of times. Its antigen is currently unknown. This sample's treatment: oral pan-JAK inhibitor, 5-10 mg twice daily. In alopecia areata patients, both lesional scalp punch biopsies and peripheral blood were collected. These data come from a study of CD8+ T cells in alopecia areata. Study context: Each of the treated patients was given oral tofacitinib, 5 to 10 mg twice daily, for moderate-to-severe alopecia areata. Findings and caveats of the study: Scalp clonality and expanded CD8+ clones among the top 100 showed significant decreases with tofacitinib. Clonality in lesional scalp, especially alopecia totalis/universalis, exceeded that of normal scalp.

RNA was extracted and reverse transcribed into cDNA as the sequencing template. The assay was immunoSEQ multiplex PCR, and TCRdb's table has in-frame clones only and misses some. The sample holds approximately 200,000 clones, roughly three fifths seen once. The CDR3 runs to 16 residues. J gave up 0 bases and V 3 bases, and 6 bases lay outside the gene matches. Germline assignment: CDR1 KGHSH and CDR2 LQKENI. This receptor was identified in a human donor with alopecia areata. This specimen was CD4+ T cells sorted from blood, taken at week 4, from a patient treated with tofacitinib. This chain joins TRBV18 and TRBJ1-1; 8 bases are a match to TRBD1. CDR3: CASSPGQAFMNTEAFF. The CDR3 region has the DNA TGTGCCAGCTCACCGGGACAGGCTTTTATGAACACTGAAGCTTTCTTT.